These T cell receptor beta chains were read from a single sample in a study of blood T cell repertoires in COVID-19. Data came from immunoSEQ multiplex PCR; TCRdb stores just in-frame clones and leaves some out. Among 300,000 to 350,000 clones listed, about 90% were seen once. Sequencing input: peripheral blood. Every receptor here comes from a woman aged 18-30 years who had recovered from COVID-19. Both conserved end residues are part of each CDR3. A D gene is named only where the DNA matches it firmly. Clone size, where shown, is once, few, many, or a class for clones that have expanded.

V gene	D gene	clone size	J gene	CDR3 DNA	CDR3 protein
TRBV6-5	NA	NA	TRBJ1-6	TGTGCCAGTCATACAGGTTCCGGGAATTCACCCCTCCACTTT	CASHTGSGNSPLHF
TRBV2	NA	NA	TRBJ1-6	TGTGCCAGCAGTGGGGGAGGGGCTAATTCACCCCTCCACTTT	CASSGGGANSPLHF
TRBV19	NA	NA	TRBJ2-2	TGTGCCAGTAGTATCAGGGAGGAGAGCGGGGAGCTGTTTTTT	CASSIREESGELFF
TRBV10-2	NA	NA	TRBJ2-1	TGCGCCAGCAGTTGGGACTTCTACAATGAGCAGTTCTTC	CASSWDFYNEQFF
TRBV11-2	TRBD1	NA	TRBJ1-1	TGTGCCAGCAGCCTCTCAGGGGGCCGGGACACTGAAGCTTTCTTT	CASSLSGGRDTEAFF
TRBV19	NA	NA	TRBJ1-4	TGTGCCAGTAGAATTGGGAACAGGAAGCACGATGAAAAACTGTTTTTT	CASRIGNRKHDEKLFF
TRBV19	NA	NA	TRBJ2-6	TGTGCCAGTAGTATATGGGGCCGGCGGGGGGCCAACGTCCTGACTTTC	CASSIWGRRGANVLTF
TRBV11-2	NA	NA	TRBJ1-2	TGTGCCAGCAGCTCCGGATACCAGCAGGGCGCGGACTATGGCTACACCTTC	CASSSGYQQGADYGYTF
TRBV11-2	NA	NA	TRBJ2-4	TGTGCCAGCTCACGGTGGGGGGGCACTGAATACTTC	CASSRWGGTEYF
TRBV14	NA	NA	TRBJ2-3	TGTGCCAGCAGCCAAGATTGGGCCTCCAGTGGCACAGATACGCAGTATTTT	CASSQDWASSGTDTQYF
TRBV27	NA	NA	TRBJ1-1	TGTGCCAGCAGGGCCAGCAGGGTCGCTGAAGCTTTCTTT	CASRASRVAEAFF
TRBV7-9	NA	NA	TRBJ2-3	TGTGCCAGCAGCTTTGATAGAGGGCGAGGAGATACGCAGTATTTT	CASSFDRGRGDTQYF
TRBV14	TRBD1	NA	TRBJ2-1	TGTGCCAGCAGAGCCACGGGACAGGGGATCTACAATGAGCAGTTCTTC	CASRATGQGIYNEQFF
TRBV15	NA	NA	TRBJ2-1	TGTGCCACCAGCAGTACATGGCGGGGATTCTACAATGAGCAGTTCTTC	CATSSTWRGFYNEQFF
TRBV5-5	NA	NA	TRBJ1-6	TGTGCCAGCAGCTTAGACGCCACTAGCTCCTATAATTCACCCCTCCACTTT	CASSLDATSSYNSPLHF
TRBV20-1	TRBD2	NA	TRBJ2-3	TGCAGTGCTAGTTTGGCGGGAGGCAATACGCAGTATTTT	CSASLAGGNTQYF
TRBV5-1	NA	NA	TRBJ2-3	TGCGCCAGCAGCTTGTCTGGGAGAAGGGGCACAGATACGCAGTATTTT	CASSLSGRRGTDTQYF
TRBV5-5	TRBD2	NA	TRBJ2-5	TGTGCCAGCAGCGTCGAAGCGGGAGGTTCGTTGGAGACCCAGTACTTC	CASSVEAGGSLETQYF
TRBV19	TRBD2	NA	TRBJ2-1	TGTGCCAGTAAACAGTACGGGGGGAGGGGCAATGAGCAGTTCTTC	CASKQYGGRGNEQFF
TRBV4-2	TRBD2	few	TRBJ2-2	TGTGCCAGCAGCCAAGACAGGGGATTTGGACTAGCGGGAGGGCCGGTCGGGGAGCTGTTTTTT	CASSQDRGFGLAGGPVGELFF
TRBV5-4	NA	NA	TRBJ2-3	TGTGCCAGCGGGAGGACCACAGATACGCAGTATTTT	CASGRTTDTQYF
TRBV6-2/TRBV6-3	TRBD2	NA	TRBJ2-2	TGTGCCAGCAACCCAGAGGCTAGCGGGAGTCGGGAGCTGTTTTTT	CASNPEASGSRELFF
TRBV5-1	NA	NA	TRBJ1-1	TGCGCCAGCAGCCCCGCCGGACAAACTTTCACCAAAGCTTTCTTT	CASSPAGQTFTKAFF
TRBV25-1	TRBD2	NA	TRBJ2-5	TGTGCCAGCAGTGAACACCCGGTAGCGGGAAAAGAGACCCAGTACTTC	CASSEHPVAGKETQYF
TRBV30	NA	NA	TRBJ1-1	TGTGCCTGGAGCTTTGCGCAGGACACTGAAGCTTTCTTT	CAWSFAQDTEAFF
TRBV7-9	NA	NA	TRBJ1-1	TGTGCCAGCAGCCTCCCTTCGGGAAAAGCTTTCTTT	CASSLPSGKAFF
TRBV2	NA	NA	TRBJ1-3	TGTGCCAGCAGCGTGGAGAGAAACACCATATATTTT	CASSVERNTIYF
TRBV24-1	TRBD1	NA	TRBJ1-2	TGTGCCACCAGTGATTCGCTGGACAGGTCTGCCTATGGCTACACCTTC	CATSDSLDRSAYGYTF
TRBV27	NA	once	TRBJ2-2	TGTGCCAGCAGGGAGGGCTTTGCCACCGGGGAGCTGTTTTTT	CASREGFATGELFF
TRBV5-5	TRBD1	NA	TRBJ2-1	TGTGCCAGCAGCTTGGGGACAGGGGGGTACAATGAGCAGTTCTTC	CASSLGTGGYNEQFF
TRBV5-1	TRBD1	NA	TRBJ1-2	TGCGCCAGCAGCTTAGGACAGGGCGGCTATGGCTACACCTTC	CASSLGQGGYGYTF
TRBV27	NA	few	TRBJ1-2	TGTGCCAGCAGTTTGAAACCAGCGGACAGCACCAACTATGGCTACACCTTC	CASSLKPADSTNYGYTF
TRBV6-6	TRBD1	NA	TRBJ1-1	TGTGCCAGCAGCCTGGACAGGGGGCGTGGCACTGAAGCTTTCTTT	CASSLDRGRGTEAFF
TRBV30	NA	NA	TRBJ1-6	TGTGCCTGGAGCACAGGAAAGAATTCACCCCTCCACTTT	CAWSTGKNSPLHF
TRBV4-1	TRBD2	NA	TRBJ2-1	TGCGCCAGCAGCCCAGGGACTAACTACAATGAGCAGTTCTTC	CASSPGTNYNEQFF
TRBV27	NA	few	TRBJ2-2	TGTGCCAGCAGTTTACAGAGGACCGGGGAGCTGTTTTTT	CASSLQRTGELFF
TRBV7-9	NA	NA	TRBJ2-1	TGTGCCAGCAGCTTAGAGGGACTCGGAGGGTACAATGAGCAGTTCTTC	CASSLEGLGGYNEQFF
TRBV7-2	TRBD1	NA	TRBJ2-2	TGTGCCAGCAGCTTAGTACAGGGGGTGACCGGGGAGCTGTTTTTT	CASSLVQGVTGELFF
TRBV24-1	NA	NA	TRBJ2-1	TGTGCCACCAGTCGTAACGGGGGCTCCTACAATGAGCAGTTCTTC	CATSRNGGSYNEQFF
TRBV6-2/TRBV6-3	NA	NA	TRBJ2-3	TGTGCCAGCAGCGTACTAGATGGTGGTACGCAGTATTTT	CASSVLDGGTQYF
TRBV11-2	NA	NA	TRBJ2-3	TGTGCCAGCAGCCTCAGCCCCGGCGGGACGCGCACAGATACGCAGTATTTT	CASSLSPGGTRTDTQYF
TRBV4-2	NA	NA	TRBJ2-3	TGTGCCAGCAGCCAAACGGCTAGACCAACAGATACGCAGTATTTT	CASSQTARPTDTQYF
TRBV27	TRBD1	NA	TRBJ2-3	TGTGCCAGCAGTATCGGGACAGGCACAGATACGCAGTATTTT	CASSIGTGTDTQYF
TRBV10-3	NA	NA	TRBJ1-1	TGTGCCATCAGTGAGCGGTTGAACACTGAAGCTTTCTTT	CAISERLNTEAFF
TRBV19	NA	NA	TRBJ1-1	TGTGCCAGTAGTTTCCAGGCTTATTCGAACACTGAAGCTTTCTTT	CASSFQAYSNTEAFF
TRBV4-3	TRBD1	NA	TRBJ1-2	TGCGCCAGCAGCCAGATAGGGACAGGGGGATTAGATGGCTACACCTTC	CASSQIGTGGLDGYTF